What follows describes a single T cell receptor (beta chain). Its antigen is not known. The PCR made use of 60 Vbeta and 13 Jbeta primers. Method: immunoSEQ multiplex PCR; TCRdb's copy keeps in-frame clones and lacks some. Of over 250,000 clones detected, 65% to 85% appear once; the ten largest clones hold under 3%. The data belong to a study of cytomegalovirus exposure and HLA in healthy donors. The overall study: Ancestry clustering placed 70% to 90% of more than 350 genotyped donors in the Caucasian-associated cluster.

Unmatched junction bases numbered 7, after V lost 5 bases and J lost 0 bases. From germline, CDR1 is WNHNN and CDR2 SYGVQD (reference sequence). The CDR3 is 16 amino acids. The donors comprised healthy bone marrow donors. Regarding the study as a whole: There were fewer than 200 TCR beta chains listed as cytomegalovirus-associated.

The sequence derives from a female donor in good health and CMV-seronegative. The V and J genes are TRBV10-1 and TRBJ2-1, with 7 bases that match TRBD2. Sequencing was done on a sample of PBMCs. The DNA for the CDR3 is TGCGCCAGCAGTAAGATAGCGGGCAGCTCCTACAATGAGCAGTTCTTC. It yields the protein CASSKIAGSSYNEQFF.